A single sample gave rise to the 18 T cell receptor beta chains below, sequenced in a study of cytomegalovirus exposure and HLA in healthy donors. It was with 60 Vbeta and 13 Jbeta primers that the PCR ran. The table came from immunoSEQ multiplex PCR; TCRdb's copy has only in-frame clones and leaves some out. This table has fewer than 110,000 clones, about 80% appearing once. The source material was PBMCs. The receptors derive from a middle-aged man in good health and CMV-seronegative.

The J gene is TRBJ1-4, the V gene TRBV7-9; D may be TRBD1 (5 bases). V was pared by 5 bases and J by 6 bases, with 13 bases between. Germline CDR1 and CDR2: SEHNR and FQNEAQ (reference sequence). The length of the CDR3 is 14 residues. The CDR3 loop is CASSQTVTHEKLFF. CDR3 DNA sequence: TGTGCCAGCAGCCAGACAGTGACACATGAAAAACTGTTTTTT. The full variable domain, in which reference TRBV7-9 and TRBJ1-4 provide the parts outside the CDR3, is DTGVSQNPRHKITKRGQNVTFRCDPISEHNRLYWYRQTLGQGPEFLTYFQNEAQLEKSRLLSDRFSAERPKGSFSTLEIQRTEQGDSAMYLCASSQTVTHEKLFFGSGTQLSVL.

This chain connects TRBV5-1 to TRBJ1-3, with 12 bases identical to TRBD1. Germline CDR1 and CDR2: SGHRS and YFSETQ. The CDR3 spans 19 residues. J lost 2 bases, V lost 4 bases, and 13 bases had no gene match. CDR3 region: CASSHTGQGAVGAGNTIYF. CDR3 nucleotides: TGCGCCAGCAGCCACACGGGACAGGGGGCGGTGGGCGCTGGAAACACCATATATTTT.

The V gene is TRBV7-9, the J gene TRBJ1-1; 7 nucleotides match TRBD1. V was clipped by 5 bases and J by 3 bases; unmatched bases: 9. Germline CDR1 SEHNR, CDR2 FQNEAQ (reference sequence). This CDR3 is built from 15 residues. The CDR3 reads CASSQTDRDHTEAFF. The CDR3 nucleotides are TGTGCCAGCAGCCAAACTGACAGGGATCACACTGAAGCTTTCTTT.

Note on this clone: The junction does not match germline at one end; this may be a read error. The chain joins TRBV5-1 to TRBJ1-1; possible D gene TRBD1, 5 bases. The CDR3 is 17 residues long. Per the germline V gene, CDR1 is SGHRS and CDR2 is YFSETQ. This CDR3 is CASSLDPGSAMNTEASF. The CDR3 DNA reads TGCGCCAGCAGCTTGGATCCAGGGTCAGCAATGAACACTGAAGCTTCCTTT.

The V gene is TRBV4-1, the J gene TRBJ2-5; the match to TRBD1 covers 9 bases. This CDR3 region has 13 residues. CDR1 is MGHRA, CDR2 YSYEKL, per germline. Trimming took 4 bases from V and 8 from J; bases not matched to a gene: 5. The CDR3 DNA reads as TGCGCCAGCAGCCGGGGACAGGGAGGTACCCAGTACTTC. The encoded protein is CASSRGQGGTQYF.

The chain recombines TRBV9 with TRBJ1-1, with D maybe TRBD1 (5 bases). The germline gives CDR1 SGDLS, CDR2 YYNGEE. The CDR3 sequence is 14 residues long. Trimming took 3 bases from V and 3 from J, leaving 12 bases between them. The CDR3 nucleotides read TGTGCCAGCAGCGCTTCAGGGTCCTACACTGAAGCTTTCTTT. This sequence encodes CASSASGSYTEAFF.

The chain is built from TRBV5-4 and TRBJ2-7; tentatively, D is TRBD1 (6 bases). This CDR3 comprises 13 residues. The V gene lost 4 bases and the J gene lost 9 bases, with 17 bases spanning the gap. Germline V CDR1 and CDR2: SGHNT, YYREEE (reference sequence). This chain's CDR3 is CASSNRQELVQYV. CDR3 DNA: TGTGCCAGCAGCAACAGACAGGAATTAGTGCAGTACGTC.

The chain has TRBV5-1 and TRBJ2-5, with 8 bases aligning to TRBD1. The junction had 21 bases not matched to a gene; V was cut back by 2 bases and J by 0 bases. Germline CDR1 reads SGHRS; CDR2 reads YFSETQ. CDR3 length equals 21 residues. CDR3 DNA sequence: TGCGCCAGCAGCTTTATGCCCAGACAGGGGCGACTCCCCCAGTACCAAGAGACCCAGTACTTC. This sequence encodes CASSFMPRQGRLPQYQETQYF.

This clone was recorded once. V and J are TRBV5-1 and TRBJ1-1; no clear D. The CDR3 runs 12 residues. Germline V lookup: CDR1 SGHRS, CDR2 YFSETQ. The V end was cut by 0 bases, the J end by 7 bases, with 7 bases between. This CDR3 reads CASSLAPGEAFF. CDR3 coding DNA: TGCGCCAGCAGCTTGGCCCCGGGTGAAGCTTTCTTT.

V and J are TRBV6-1 and TRBJ1-5; TRBD1 aligns across 7 bases. J gave up 7 bases and V 4 bases, and 4 bases lay outside the gene matches. Germline-derived CDR1 and CDR2 are MNHNS and SASEGT. The CDR3 totals 13 residues. CDR3 protein: CASSGGGEQPQHF. In DNA form, the CDR3 reads TGTGCCAGCAGTGGAGGGGGCGAACAGCCCCAGCATTTT.

The chain recombines TRBV5-6 with TRBJ2-3, with 8 bases matching TRBD2. V shed 0 bases and J 5 bases; nucleotides not matched to a gene: 5. Germline CDR1 is SGHDT and CDR2 is YYEEEE. CDR3 size: 15 residues. The CDR3 coding sequence is TGTGCCAGCAGCTTGGCCAGCGGGGGCCGAGATACGCAGTATTTT. This gives the protein CASSLASGGRDTQYF.

The chain combines TRBV25-1 with TRBJ1-4; D is ambiguous. Deletions cut 3 bases from V and 8 bases from J, with 10 bases between. CDR1 MGHDK and CDR2 SYGVNS come from the germline V gene. The CDR3 consists of 13 residues. CDR3 bases: TGTGCCAGCAGTGACGGGATCCGGGAAAAACTGTTTTTT. Translated, it gives CASSDGIREKLFF.

This clone was detected a few times. J is TRBJ2-2 and V is TRBV9; 8 bases align to TRBD2. Per germline, CDR1 SGDLS and CDR2 YYNGEE. The J segment lost 3 bases and the V segment lost 0 bases, leaving 4 bases of the junction unmatched. This CDR3 comprises 16 residues. The CDR3 DNA reads as TGTGCCAGCAGCGTAGATCTAGCGGGTCACACCGGGGAGCTGTTTTTT. It specifies CASSVDLAGHTGELFF.

This clone showed up just a few times. The rearrangement uses TRBV2 and TRBJ1-2; D is perhaps TRBD1 (5 bases). V was clipped by 6 bases and J by 4 bases, with 15 bases between them. CDR1 is SNHLY and CDR2 is FYNNEI in the germline V gene. This CDR3 spans 14 amino acids. The CDR3 sequence: CASSGQGGIYGYTF. DNA for the CDR3: TGTGCCAGCAGCGGGCAGGGAGGAATCTATGGCTACACCTTC.

The chain recombines TRBV11-2 with TRBJ1-6; 7 positions agree with TRBD1. Per germline, CDR1 SGHAT and CDR2 FQNNGV. The CDR3 runs to 16 residues. V was clipped by 2 bases and J by 9 bases; unmatched bases: 10. In DNA, the CDR3 is TGTGCCAGCAGCTTAATTCAGGGGGAGGCGGCTTCACCCCTCCACTTT. Protein: CASSLIQGEAASPLHF.

The rearrangement links TRBV7-9 to TRBJ2-7; 10 nucleotides match TRBD1. V shed 3 bases and J 7 bases; nucleotides not matched to a gene: 9. The germline V gene has CDR1 SEHNR and CDR2 FQNEAQ (reference sequence). CDR3 size: 15 residues. The CDR3 loop reads CASSFFDRGREEQYF. Here the CDR3 DNA reads TGTGCCAGCAGCTTTTTCGACAGGGGGCGGGAGGAGCAGTACTTC.

CDR3 residues: CASSNPTGVNQPQHF. The CDR3 DNA reads TGTGCCAGCAGTAACCCTACAGGGGTCAATCAGCCCCAGCATTTT. The chain is built from TRBV6-6 and TRBJ1-5, with 7 bases identical to TRBD1. The germline CDR1 and CDR2 sequences are MNHNY and SVGAGI (reference sequence). The CDR3 covers 15 residues. After removal of 5 bases from V and 3 bases from J, the junction contained 7 bases not matched to a gene.

V usage is TRBV6-1 and J usage is TRBJ1-2; D not certain. The germline V gene encodes CDR1 MNHNS and CDR2 SASEGT. Between the trimmed V and J ends, which lost 7 bases and 7 bases, there was a span of 13 bases. The CDR3 runs 12 residues. DNA for the CDR3: TGTGCCAGCAATGACCCTCTGCGTGGCTACACCTTC. Its protein is CASNDPLRGYTF.